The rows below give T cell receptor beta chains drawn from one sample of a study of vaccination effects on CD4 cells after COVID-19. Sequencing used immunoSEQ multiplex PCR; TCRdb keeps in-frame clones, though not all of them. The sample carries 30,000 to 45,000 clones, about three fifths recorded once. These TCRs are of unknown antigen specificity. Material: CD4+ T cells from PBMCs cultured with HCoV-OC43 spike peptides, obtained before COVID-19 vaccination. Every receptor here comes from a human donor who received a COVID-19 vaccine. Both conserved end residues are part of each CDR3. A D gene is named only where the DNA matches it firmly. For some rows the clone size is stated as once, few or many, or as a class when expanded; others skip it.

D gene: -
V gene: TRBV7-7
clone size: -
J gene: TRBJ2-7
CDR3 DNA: TGTGCCAGCAGCCCGTGGGAGAGGGATGAGTCCGAGCAGTACTTC
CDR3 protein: CASSPWERDESEQYF

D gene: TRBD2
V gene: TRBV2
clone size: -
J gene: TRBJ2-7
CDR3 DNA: TGTGCCAGCAGTGAATCCAGGCTAGCGGGAGGTGCCTACGAGCAGTACTTC
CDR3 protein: CASSESRLAGGAYEQYF

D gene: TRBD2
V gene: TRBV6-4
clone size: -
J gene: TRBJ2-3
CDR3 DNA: TGTGCCAGCAGTCCCCAGGGACTAGCGGGGGGGCTTAATACGCAGTATTTT
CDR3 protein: CASSPQGLAGGLNTQYF

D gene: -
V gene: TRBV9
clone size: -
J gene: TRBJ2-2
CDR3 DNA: TGTGCCAGCAGCGTCACTCGTATGAACACCGGGGAGCTGTTTTTT
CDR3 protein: CASSVTRMNTGELFF

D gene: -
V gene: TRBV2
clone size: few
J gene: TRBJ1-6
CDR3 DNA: TGTGCCAGCAGAGGAGGGTCAGGTCCCTATTCACCCCTCCACTTT
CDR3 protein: CASRGGSGPYSPLHF

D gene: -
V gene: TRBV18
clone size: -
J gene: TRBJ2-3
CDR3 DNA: TGTGCCAGCTCACCACGGAACACAGATACGCAGTATTTT
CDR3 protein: CASSPRNTDTQYF

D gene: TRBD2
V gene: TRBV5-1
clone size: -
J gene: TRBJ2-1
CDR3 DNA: TGCGCCAGCAGCTTACTAGCGGGAAGCAACAATGAGCAGTTCTTC
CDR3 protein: CASSLLAGSNNEQFF

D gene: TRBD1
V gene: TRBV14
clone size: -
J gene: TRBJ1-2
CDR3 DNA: TGTGCCAGCAGCCTACCGGGACAGTGGTACTATGGCTACACCTTC
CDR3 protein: CASSLPGQWYYGYTF

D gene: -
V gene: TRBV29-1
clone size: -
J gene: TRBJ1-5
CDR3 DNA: TGCAGCGTCGGGGACGGGAATCAGCCCCAGCATTTT
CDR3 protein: CSVGDGNQPQHF

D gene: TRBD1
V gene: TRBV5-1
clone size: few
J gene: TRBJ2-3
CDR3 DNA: TGCGCCAGCAGCCAGGGACAGGCTAATTCAGATACGCAGTATTTT
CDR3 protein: CASSQGQANSDTQYF

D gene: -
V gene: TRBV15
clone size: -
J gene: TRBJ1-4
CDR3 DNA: TGTGCCACCAGCAGGGCCTCAACTAATGAAAAACTGTTTTTT
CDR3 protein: CATSRASTNEKLFF

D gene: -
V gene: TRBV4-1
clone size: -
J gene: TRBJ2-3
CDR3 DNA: TGCGCCAGCAGGGGGGACGGCTATTTCAGCACAGATACGCAGTATTTT
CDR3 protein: CASRGDGYFSTDTQYF

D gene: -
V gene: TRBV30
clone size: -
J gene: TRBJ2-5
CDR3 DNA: TGTGCCTGGAGGGCCAGTGTGGGCCCCAAGTACTTC
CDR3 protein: CAWRASVGPKYF

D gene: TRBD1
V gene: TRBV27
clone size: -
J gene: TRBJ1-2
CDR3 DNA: TGTGCCAGCACTTCCGGGACAGGGGAATATGGCTACACCTTC
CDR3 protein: CASTSGTGEYGYTF

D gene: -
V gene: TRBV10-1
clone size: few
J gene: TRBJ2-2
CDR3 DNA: TGCGCCACCTCTTACAGTTCATCGACCGGGGAGCTGTTTTTT
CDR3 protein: CATSYSSSTGELFF

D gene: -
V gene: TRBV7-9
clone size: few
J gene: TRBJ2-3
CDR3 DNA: TGTGCCAGCAGCTTATGGGCCACGAAATACACAGATACGCAGTATTTT
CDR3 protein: CASSLWATKYTDTQYF

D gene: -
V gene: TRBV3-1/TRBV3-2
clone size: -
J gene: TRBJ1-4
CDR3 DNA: TGTGCCAGCAGCCTGCTCGGAGGCTCGTTCCAGGAAAAACTGTTTTTT
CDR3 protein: CASSLLGGSFQEKLFF

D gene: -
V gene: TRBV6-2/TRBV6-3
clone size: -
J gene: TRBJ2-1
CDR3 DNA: TGTGCCAGCAGTTTTGACAGCCGCTCCTACAATGAGCAGTTCTTC
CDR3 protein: CASSFDSRSYNEQFF

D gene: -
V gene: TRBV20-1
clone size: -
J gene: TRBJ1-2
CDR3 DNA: TGCAGTGCTGGGCGCAACTATGGCTACACCTTC
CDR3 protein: CSAGRNYGYTF

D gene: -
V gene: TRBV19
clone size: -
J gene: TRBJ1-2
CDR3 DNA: TGTGCCAGTAGACCTCAGGGATTTTCTGGCTACACCTTC
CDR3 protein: CASRPQGFSGYTF

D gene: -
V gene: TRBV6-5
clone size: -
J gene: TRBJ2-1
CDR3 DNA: TGTGCCAGCAGTTACGTGGGGGATGAGCAGTTCTTC
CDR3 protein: CASSYVGDEQFF

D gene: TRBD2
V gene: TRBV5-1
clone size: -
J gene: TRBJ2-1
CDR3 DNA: TGCGCCAGCAGCGGATACCTTGCTAGCGGGGGGGCTTACAATGAGCAGTTCTTC
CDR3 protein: CASSGYLASGGAYNEQFF

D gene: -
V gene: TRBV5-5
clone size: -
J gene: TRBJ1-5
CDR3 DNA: TGTGCCAGCAGCCCTTTTATGGGGCAGCCCCAGCATTTT
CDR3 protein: CASSPFMGQPQHF

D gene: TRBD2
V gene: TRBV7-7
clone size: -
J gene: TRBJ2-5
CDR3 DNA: TGTGCCAGCAGCCCCGGGACTAGCGGCTTGGAGACCCAGTACTTC
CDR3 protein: CASSPGTSGLETQYF

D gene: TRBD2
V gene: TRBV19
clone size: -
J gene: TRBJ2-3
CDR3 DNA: TGTGCCAGTAGTACCGGGGGGGCAAGCACAGATACGCAGTATTTT
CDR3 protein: CASSTGGASTDTQYF

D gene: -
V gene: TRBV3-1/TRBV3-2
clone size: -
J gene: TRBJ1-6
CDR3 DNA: TGTGCCAGCAGCCGTCAAGATAGGAATTCACCCCTCCACTTT
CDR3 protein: CASSRQDRNSPLHF

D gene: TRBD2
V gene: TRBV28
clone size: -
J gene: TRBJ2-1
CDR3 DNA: TGTGCCAGCAGTGTCCGGGGGGGGCGGTACTACAATGAGCAGTTCTTC
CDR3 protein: CASSVRGGRYYNEQFF

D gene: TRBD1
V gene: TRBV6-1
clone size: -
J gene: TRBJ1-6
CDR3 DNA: TGTGCCAGCAGTGAAGCTCGGGACAGGGTCTCCTATAATTCACCCCTCCACTTT
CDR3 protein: CASSEARDRVSYNSPLHF

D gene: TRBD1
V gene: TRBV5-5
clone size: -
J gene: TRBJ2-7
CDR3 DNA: TGTGCCAGCAGCTTCCTCCGGGACAGCTCCTACGAGCAGTACTTC
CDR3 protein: CASSFLRDSSYEQYF

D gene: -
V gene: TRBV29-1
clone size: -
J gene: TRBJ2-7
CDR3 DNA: TGCAGCGTCAACGTTGGCGCCTCCTACGAGCAGTACTTC
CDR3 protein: CSVNVGASYEQYF

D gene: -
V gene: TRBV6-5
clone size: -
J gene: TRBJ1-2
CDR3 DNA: TGTGCCACCCTTGGGGGGGTCTATGGCTACACCTTC
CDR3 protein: CATLGGVYGYTF